This T cell receptor (beta chain) was obtained from a study of blood T cell repertoires in COVID-19. Study background: There were acute and convalescent COVID-19 samples, and they came from the United States, Italy and Spain. The cDNA or gDNA used as material had been derived from T cells, B-cell-depleted T cells, or PBMCs.

Original handling: Reference gene primer amplification yielded estimated nucleated cell counts. TCRdb's table, derived via immunoSEQ multiplex PCR, lists solely in-frame clones and lacks some. V, J and clone size are those of that table, while D and trimming were read from the DNA. Found here are 95,000 or so clones, about 80% of them singletons; the top ten hold approximately 25%. The CDR3 sequence is 17 residues long. Trimming pared 2 bases from V and 0 bases from J, leaving 17 bases between. The germline V gene has CDR1 SGHRS and CDR2 YFSETQ. This chain uses TRBV5-1 with TRBJ1-2, with D perhaps TRBD1 (6 bases). The sample was peripheral blood. This TCR came from a human donor in a cohort sampled during active COVID-19. The CDR3 region is CASSFEPGHLSNYGYTF. CDR3 nucleotide sequence: TGCGCCAGCAGCTTTGAGCCGGGACACCTGTCTAACTATGGCTACACCTTC.